This T cell receptor (beta chain) was obtained from a study of T cell responses to AZD1222 COVID-19 vaccine. In regard to this clone: Antigen unknown.

Overall study findings and caveats: Only after the peak T cell response were repertoires sampled. Most donors were white British and more were female, and clonal diversity was possibly underestimated.

Libraries were prepared by immunoSEQ multiplex PCR; TCRdb keeps only in-frame clonotypes and omits some of them. The data show roughly 100,000 clones, roughly 84% seen once. The CDR3 loop spans 16 amino acids. Germline V gives CDR1 SGHDT, CDR2 YYEEEE. Trimming stripped 4 bases from V and 1 base from J, with 17 bases between. This specimen consisted of peripheral blood, obtained on day 0 of AZD1222 vaccination. The sequence was obtained from an adult in good health. The chain joins TRBV5-6 to TRBJ1-1; D is uncertain. The CDR3 sequence: CASSVAGKGKNTEAFF. In DNA, the CDR3 is TGTGCCAGCAGCGTGGCTGGTAAAGGAAAGAACACTGAAGCTTTCTTT.